These T cell receptor beta chains were read from a single sample in a study of T cells in localized non-small cell lung cancer. The data were produced by immunoSEQ multiplex PCR, yet TCRdb's version contains in-frame clones alone and is incomplete. The sample has around 1,700 clones; roughly 21% are singletons. Specimen: normal lung tissue next to the tumor, collected before any cancer treatment. These receptors all stem from a man aged 40 to 69 with stage III lung adenocarcinoma. Both conserved end residues are part of each CDR3. A D gene is named only where the DNA matches it firmly. The size of a clone is reported for some rows only, either as once, few or many, or as a class for expanded clones.

v_gene	len	d_gene	abundance	j_gene	CDR3aa	CDR3nt
TRBV11-3	14	TRBD2	medium-sized	TRBJ2-7	CASSLRTSGYEQYF	TGTGCCAGCAGCCTACGGACTAGCGGCTACGAGCAGTACTTC
TRBV6-8	18	TRBD1	few	TRBJ2-6	CASSYPGTGVSGANVLTF	TGTGCCAGCAGTTACCCCGGGACAGGGGTGTCTGGGGCCAACGTCCTGACTTTC
TRBV29-1	16	TRBD1	-	TRBJ2-5	CSVEGAEGAPGETQYF	TGCAGCGTTGAAGGAGCTGAGGGGGCGCCGGGGGAGACCCAGTACTTC
TRBV11-3	14	-	few	TRBJ2-1	CASSFDSDYNEQFF	TGTGCCAGCAGCTTCGACTCCGACTACAATGAGCAGTTCTTC
TRBV19	14	-	few	TRBJ1-1	CASSMTGPNTEAFF	TGTGCCAGTAGTATGACGGGACCGAACACTGAAGCTTTCTTT
TRBV11-3	16	-	-	TRBJ2-5	CASSSYLAAGQETQYF	TGTGCCAGCAGCTCTTATCTGGCCGCCGGGCAAGAGACCCAGTACTTC
TRBV9	12	-	few	TRBJ2-7	CASSVEVGEQYF	TGTGCCAGCAGTGTCGAGGTGGGGGAGCAGTACTTC
TRBV6-8	17	TRBD1	few	TRBJ1-5	CASSKSTGGMVNQPQHF	TGTGCCAGCAGTAAATCGACAGGGGGCATGGTAAATCAGCCCCAGCATTTT
TRBV23-1	16	TRBD1	few	TRBJ1-1	CASSLGTGDCDTEAFF	TGCGCCAGCAGTCTTGGGACAGGGGATTGCGACACTGAAGCTTTCTTT
TRBV18	15	TRBD1	-	TRBJ1-1	CASSPPARGYTEAFF	TGTGCCAGCTCACCACCGGCCAGGGGGTACACTGAAGCTTTCTTT
TRBV29-1	15	-	-	TRBJ2-7	CSVDGGTSRPYEQYF	TGCAGCGTTGATGGAGGGACATCCCGTCCCTACGAGCAGTACTTC
TRBV19	18	TRBD1	few	TRBJ1-3	CASSSSTGPFTAGNTIYF	TGTGCCAGTAGTAGCTCGACAGGGCCATTCACCGCTGGAAACACCATATATTTT
TRBV11-3	15	-	-	TRBJ1-4	CASSLDGPPREKLFF	TGTGCCAGCAGCTTAGATGGCCCCCCGCGTGAAAAACTGTTTTTT
TRBV6-8	12	-	-	TRBJ1-1	CASRTVNTEAFF	TGTGCCAGCAGAACGGTGAACACTGAAGCTTTCTTT
TRBV6-8	16	-	few	TRBJ1-1	CASSYSGRSRNTEAFF	TGTGCCAGCAGTTACTCCGGCAGGAGCCGGAACACTGAAGCTTTCTTT
TRBV19	15	TRBD1	-	TRBJ2-7	CASSQGQDGAYEQYF	TGTGCCAGTAGTCAAGGACAGGATGGGGCCTACGAGCAGTACTTC
TRBV11-3	14	-	medium-sized	TRBJ1-1	CASSKHGGSTEAFF	TGTGCCAGCAGCAAACACGGGGGGAGCACTGAAGCTTTCTTT
TRBV6-8	13	-	-	TRBJ2-1	CASSFVRDAKQFF	TGTGCCAGCAGTTTTGTCCGGGACGCAAAGCAGTTCTTC
TRBV11-3	15	-	-	TRBJ2-7	CASSLGSGNTYEQYF	TGTGCCAGCAGCTTAGGGAGCGGTAACACCTACGAGCAGTACTTC
TRBV6-8	15	-	-	TRBJ1-1	CASIEGGRENTEAFF	TGTGCCAGCATCGAAGGTGGAAGGGAGAACACTGAAGCTTTCTTT
TRBV6-8	12	-	few	TRBJ2-7	CAISAGLNEQYF	TGTGCCATCAGTGCGGGACTTAACGAGCAGTACTTC
TRBV10-2	14	TRBD1	-	TRBJ1-1	CASRPDRASAEAFF	TGCGCCAGCAGACCAGACAGGGCGAGTGCTGAAGCTTTCTTT
TRBV5-1	15	-	-	TRBJ1-3	CASSLEQDAGNTIYF	TGCGCCAGCAGCTTGGAACAGGACGCTGGAAACACCATATATTTT
TRBV6-8	13	-	-	TRBJ1-2	CAIMSSEGYGYTF	TGTGCCATCATGTCGTCGGAGGGCTATGGCTACACCTTC
TRBV18	14	TRBD2	-	TRBJ2-7	CASSPYGTSAEQYF	TGTGCCAGCTCACCTTATGGGACTAGCGCCGAGCAGTACTTC
TRBV6-8	19	TRBD1	few	TRBJ1-4	CASSESDRDRDPTNEKLFF	TGTGCCAGCAGTGAGTCCGACCGGGACAGGGATCCAACTAATGAAAAACTGTTTTTT
TRBV11-3	14	TRBD1	-	TRBJ2-1	CASSFPRDRAEQFF	TGTGCCAGCAGCTTCCCCCGTGACAGGGCTGAGCAGTTCTTC
TRBV28	16	TRBD1	few	TRBJ1-3	CASSTGTGVIGNTIYF	TGTGCCAGCAGCACCGGGACAGGGGTAATTGGAAACACCATATATTTT
TRBV18	14	-	large	TRBJ1-5	CASSPMGGGQPQHF	TGTGCCAGCTCACCGATGGGGGGTGGTCAGCCCCAGCATTTT
TRBV18	16	TRBD2	-	TRBJ2-1	CASSPERGVSYNEQFF	TGTGCCAGCTCCCCTGAACGGGGGGTCTCCTACAATGAGCAGTTCTTC
TRBV12-5	13	-	-	TRBJ1-6	CASKLKGESPLHF	TGTGCCAGCAAGCTCAAAGGGGAATCACCCCTCCACTTT
TRBV11-3	14	TRBD1	few	TRBJ2-7	CASSFGQGSYEQYF	TGTGCCAGCAGCTTCGGACAGGGCTCCTACGAGCAGTACTTC
TRBV11-3	14	-	few	TRBJ2-7	CASSLDLRGGEQYF	TGTGCCAGCAGCTTAGATCTCAGGGGTGGCGAGCAGTACTTC
TRBV11-3	14	-	medium-sized	TRBJ1-1	CASSRTEGRTEAFF	TGTGCCAGCAGCCGAACGGAGGGTCGCACTGAAGCTTTCTTT
TRBV28	13	-	-	TRBJ2-4	CASRELAKNIQYF	TGTGCCAGCAGGGAGCTAGCCAAAAACATTCAGTACTTC
TRBV18	14	TRBD1	-	TRBJ2-5	CASSPTGGEETQYF	TGTGCCAGCTCACCAACAGGGGGCGAGGAGACCCAGTACTTC
TRBV6-8	17	TRBD2	few	TRBJ2-3	CASSPLAGGHRTDTQYF	TGTGCCAGCAGTCCTTTAGCGGGGGGGCACCGCACAGATACGCAGTATTTT